The 18 T cell receptor beta chains given below trace back to one sample, sequenced in a study of CD8+CD57+ T cells in acquired aplastic anemia. Whoever was chosen for sequencing had shown CD8+CD57+ cell expansion by flow cytometry. Genomic DNA served as template for TCR beta VDJ and CDR3 profiling. TCRdb redid the calling of the reads with MiXCR, one entry per CDR3 protein. The sample gives about 250,000 distinct CDR3 sequences, more than 40% of which show up once; 7% to 9.5% is in the top ten. Sequences were obtained from sorted CD4+, CD8+, or CD8+CD57+ T cells (not recorded which) from PBMCs. These receptors originate from a human donor with aplastic anemia.

The chain joins TRBV29-1 to TRBJ1-2; TRBD1 might be the D (6 bases). The CDR3 spans 11 residues. In germline, CDR1 is SQVTM, CDR2 ANQGSEA. The CDR3: CSGRGGDGYTF. The CDR3 nucleotides are TGCAGTGGTAGGGGGGGCGATGGCTACACCTTC. Complete variable domain (other parts from reference TRBV29-1 and TRBJ1-2): SAVISQKPSRDICQRGTSLTIQCQVDSQVTMMFWYRQQPGQSLTLIATANQGSEATYESGFVIDKFPISRPNLTFSTLTVSNMSPEDSSIYLCSGRGGDGYTFGSGTRLTVV.

The V and J genes are TRBV7-2 and TRBJ1-2; D unresolved. This CDR3 contains 13 residues. The germline CDR1 and CDR2 sequences are SGHTA and FQGNSA. Trimming stripped 1 base from V and 8 bases from J, with 11 bases between. In nucleotides, the CDR3 is TGTGCCAGCAGCTTAGGGACTAGCGGGGGCTACACCTTC. It encodes CASSLGTSGGYTF.

Comment on this clonotype: One end of the junction is discordant with germline, which a read error may explain. The genes are TRBV28 and TRBJ2-7; D ambiguous. CDR1 and CDR2 from the germline V gene are MDHEN and SYDVKM. There are 12 residues in the CDR3. CDR3 in DNA: TGTGCCAGCAGTTTTGACTCCTACGAGCAGTGCTTC. Its protein is CASSFDSYEQCF.

This chain joins TRBV7-9 and TRBJ1-1; D is possibly TRBD1 (5 bases). Trimming took off 7 bases at V and 10 bases at J, with 13 bases between the two ends. The germline CDR1 and CDR2 sequences are SEHNR and FQNEAQ (reference sequence). CDR3 length equals 11 residues. The CDR3 is CASTAAGRAFF. The DNA for the CDR3 is TGTGCCAGCACCGCAGCAGGGCGAGCTTTCTTT. The full variable domain, in which reference TRBV7-9 and TRBJ1-1 provide the parts outside the CDR3, is DTGVSQNPRHKITKRGQNVTFRCDPISEHNRLYWYRQTLGQGPEFLTYFQNEAQLEKSRLLSDRFSAERPKGSFSTLEIQRTEQGDSAMYLCASTAAGRAFFGQGTRLTVV.

The chain combines TRBV15 with TRBJ2-7; maybe TRBD1 (6 bases). The germline CDR1 and CDR2 sequences are LNHNV and YYDKDF (reference sequence). The V end was cut by 1 base, the J end by 5 bases, with 12 bases between. This CDR3 has 14 residues. CDR3 sequence: CATSRAGVGDEQYF. The CDR3, as DNA: TGTGCCACCAGCAGAGCAGGGGTTGGCGACGAGCAGTACTTC.

This clonotype was counted only a few times. This chain connects TRBV4-3 to TRBJ1-1, with D possibly TRBD1 on 5 matching bases. The CDR3 covers 17 residues. V gave up 0 bases and J gave up 4 bases, with 18 bases separating them. Germline CDR1 LGHNA, CDR2 YSLEER. This CDR3 reads CASSQDPREGWSTEAFF. CDR3 in DNA: TGCGCCAGCAGCCAAGATCCCAGGGAAGGGTGGAGCACTGAAGCTTTCTTT.

With respect to this clonotype: A much larger clone is a single base away; this may be a read error. This sequence joins TRBV24-1 and TRBJ2-1, with 10 bases fitting TRBD2. In germline, CDR1 is KGHDR, CDR2 SFDVKD. The CDR3 loop spans 16 amino acids. With V trimmed by 1 base and J by 7 bases, 6 bases remained unmatched. CDR3 residues: CATSDFAAGGFNEQFF. Written as DNA, the CDR3 is TGTGCCACCAGTGATTTCGCAGCGGGAGGGTTTAATGAGCAGTTCTTC.

The V and J genes are TRBV7-2 and TRBJ1-2; TRBD1 agrees at 12 bases. Trimming at V came to 1 base and at J to 5 bases, leaving 5 bases not matched to a gene. This CDR3 has 16 residues. Germline assignment: CDR1 SGHTA and CDR2 FQGNSA. The CDR3 loop is CASSLVRDRGPYGYTF. The CDR3 nucleotides are TGTGCCAGCAGCTTAGTCCGGGACAGGGGGCCATATGGCTACACCTTC. Full variable domain (outside the CDR3, taken from reference TRBV7-2 and TRBJ1-2): GAGVSQSPSNKVTEKGKDVELRCDPISGHTALYWYRQSLGQGLEFLIYFQGNSAPDKSGLPSDRFSAERTGGSVSTLTIQRTQQEDSAVYLCASSLVRDRGPYGYTFGSGTRLTVV.

This clonotype was detected many times. The rearrangement joins TRBV9 to TRBJ1-2; no definite D call. Germline lookup yields CDR1 SGDLS and CDR2 YYNGEE. CDR3 length: 10 residues. Between the trimmed V and J ends, which lost 3 bases and 8 bases, there was a span of 5 bases. The CDR3 nucleotides are TGTGCCAGCAGCGGCCTCGGCTACACCTTC. Translating gives CASSGLGYTF.

The rearrangement uses TRBV5-1 and TRBJ1-2; D is unresolved. The CDR3 runs 14 residues. V was cut by 0 bases and J by 1 base, with 7 bases left in between. CDR1 is SGHRS and CDR2 is YFSETQ in the germline V gene. The CDR3, as DNA: TGCGCCAGCAGCTTGGGGGATCTTAACTATGGCTACACCTTC. It translates to CASSLGDLNYGYTF.

This clonotype was detected many times. The V call is TRBV7-9, the J call TRBJ1-1; D is unclear. The CDR3 covers 15 residues. Trimming removed 2 bases from V and 1 base from J, with 11 bases in between. The germline V gene encodes CDR1 SEHNR and CDR2 FQNEAQ (reference sequence). In nucleotides, the CDR3 is TGTGCCAGCAGCTTAATTAAGGGAAGGAACACTGAAGCTTTCTTT. It yields the protein CASSLIKGRNTEAFF.

This chain uses TRBV24-1 with TRBJ2-2, with D possibly TRBD1 on 6 matching bases. CDR3 length: 12 residues. Germline V gene lookup returns CDR1 KGHDR and CDR2 SFDVKD. V was trimmed by 8 bases and J by 8 bases, leaving 11 bases between them. The CDR3 loop is CATTPGTGELFF. The DNA for the CDR3 is TGTGCCACCACCCCGGGGACAGGGGAGCTGTTTTTT.

This clonotype was counted at least ten times. The rearrangement uses TRBV2 and TRBJ1-2; D gene unclear. The V and J ends lost 0 bases and 4 bases respectively, with 9 bases between them. The CDR3 contains 14 residues. Germline V lookup: CDR1 SNHLY, CDR2 FYNNEI. The CDR3, as DNA: TGTGCCAGCAGTGAAGCGTCTGTGGCCTATGGCTACACCTTC. Residues: CASSEASVAYGYTF.

At least ten counts were recorded for this clonotype. V and J are TRBV9 and TRBJ2-1, with 8 bases lining up with TRBD2. This CDR3 is built from 17 residues. CDR1 is SGDLS and CDR2 is YYNGEE in the germline V gene. J lost 10 bases, V lost 0 bases, and 15 bases had no gene match. CDR3 bases: TGTGCCAGCAGCGTAGAGATTTCAACGGGGGGGGCGGCCGAGCAGTTCTTC. Translating gives CASSVEISTGGAAEQFF.

Many counts were recorded for this clonotype. The chain joins TRBV19 to TRBJ1-2; a weak D match, TRBD1 (5 bases). V dropped 1 base and J dropped 4 bases, with 10 bases sitting between them. Per the germline V gene, CDR1 is LNHDA and CDR2 is SQIVND (reference sequence). This CDR3 contains 14 residues. The CDR3 DNA is TGTGCCAGTAGTATAGGACAGCCGAGCTATGGCTACACCTTC. This gives the protein CASSIGQPSYGYTF.

This clonotype was counted a single time. This chain links TRBV4-2 with TRBJ2-7, with a weak D call TRBD2 (5 bases). V dropped 0 bases and J dropped 0 bases, with 18 bases sitting between them. Looked up from germline, CDR1 is LGHNA and CDR2 is YNFKEQ. The CDR3 totals 18 residues. CDR3 DNA: TGTGCCAGCAGCCAAGAAACTAGTGGGCAGATACTCTCCTACGAGCAGTACTTC. Encoded protein: CASSQETSGQILSYEQYF.

Only a few counts were recorded for this clonotype. J is TRBJ2-7 and V is TRBV7-3; 9 bases are shared with TRBD2. Germline V gives CDR1 SGHTA, CDR2 FQGTGA. The CDR3 contains 14 residues. Unmatched junction bases numbered 7, after V lost 4 bases and J lost 6 bases. The CDR3 spells CASSSGTSFAEQYF. The CDR3 nucleotides read TGTGCCAGCAGCTCTGGGACTAGCTTCGCCGAGCAGTACTTC.

A single count supports this clonotype. One base away lies a much larger clone, so this may be a sequencing read error. V is TRBV7-8 and J is TRBJ2-3; 7 nucleotides match TRBD2. Germline V CDR1 and CDR2: SGHVS, FQNEAQ. This CDR3 region has 16 residues. The CDR3, as DNA: TGTACCAGCAGTTTCGGGGGGTTGGGGTTTAAAGATACGCAGTATTTT. It is translated as CTSSFGGLGFKDTQYF.